The clone carrying this T cell receptor (beta chain) occurred many times. Between the trimmed V and J ends, which lost 0 bases and 8 bases, there was a span of 12 bases. Germline values: CDR1 SGDLS, CDR2 YYNGEE. CDR3 length: 14 amino acids. The data are from a study of T cells after yellow fever vaccination. Overall study context: The SMART-Seq v4 Ultra Low Input method served to prepare the low-cell-number fractions.

Each CDR3 protein is one row after TCRdb ran MiXCR on the 5' RACE reads. The sample has around 320,000 distinct CDR3 sequences, around 4.3% seen once; the top ten hold 15% to 20%. J is TRBJ2-4 and V is TRBV9, with D possibly being TRBD1 or TRBD2 (6 bases each). The receptor's source is a man aged 18 to 30 who received the YFV17D yellow fever vaccine. Material: PBMCs, obtained 15 days after the yellow fever booster vaccination. CDR3 coding DNA: TGTGCCAGCAGCGTAGCCGGGGGCGGAGACATTCAGTACTTC. Residues: CASSVAGGGDIQYF.